This T cell receptor beta chain was obtained from a study of T-cell reconstitution after alpha-beta-depleted transplantation in children. V dropped 5 bases and J dropped 7 bases, with 23 bases sitting between them. Germline V gives CDR1 MNHNS, CDR2 SASEGT. The CDR3 has 17 amino acids. This clonotype was detected a few times. Its specificity is unknown. General study findings and limits: Expanded graft clones, several hundred of them, were reportedly the source of alpha-beta T cells about two months after transplant.

Unique molecular identifiers were used in preparing the TCRbeta library. Each CDR3 protein is one row after TCRdb ran MiXCR on the PCR reads. The table has about 310,000 distinct CDR3 sequences, approximately 23% seen once. V and J are TRBV6-1 and TRBJ1-4, with D hard to call. The sample consisted of PBMCs, mostly from graft donor cells, taken 180 days after TCRalphabeta/CD19-depleted stem cell transplant. This receptor was identified in a male patient younger than 18 who had a stem cell transplant for acute lymphoblastic leukemia, so the T cells may come from the graft donor. CDR3 amino acids: CASSLSVVPTGGEKLFF. The CDR3 DNA sequence: TGTGCCAGCAGTCTCTCCGTGGTCCCAACCGGCGGTGAAAAACTGTTTTTT.